This record covers a single T cell receptor (beta chain). Its antigen is as yet unknown. The sample originates from a study of cytomegalovirus exposure and HLA in healthy donors. For the study at large: Early released data had around 88 million unique TCRs, all coming from HLA-typed donors.

The PCR contained 60 Vbeta and 13 Jbeta primers. Sequenced by immunoSEQ multiplex PCR; TCRdb stores in-frame clones only, minus some. The table records under 200,000 clones, approximately 81% of them present only once. In germline, CDR1 is LNHDA, CDR2 SQIVND (reference sequence). The J segment lost 8 bases and the V segment lost 5 bases, leaving 8 bases of the junction unmatched. The CDR3 extends over 14 amino acids. Study findings and constraints: In a later analysis, specific HLA alleles were associated with approximately 17,000 TCR beta sequences at a 0.05 false discovery rate.

This rearrangement joins TRBV19 to TRBJ1-4; the match to TRBD1 covers 7 bases. This TCR came from a boy between 10 and 17 years old in good health and CMV-seronegative. The specimen was PBMCs. CDR3 in amino acids: CASSPGQNQEKLFF. The CDR3 nucleotides read TGTGCCAGTAGTCCGGGACAGAATCAAGAAAAACTGTTTTTT. Variable domain in full (rest from reference TRBV19 and TRBJ1-4): DGGITQSPKYLFRKEGQNVTLSCEQNLNHDAMYWYRQDPGQGLRLIYYSQIVNDFQKGDIAEGYSVSREKKESFPLTVTSAQKNPTAFYLCASSPGQNQEKLFFGSGTQLSVL.